The 19 T cell receptor beta chains reported below all come from one sample, sequenced in a study of CD8 T cells in Susac syndrome. With random hexamers, about 0.5 to 1 ug RNA was reverse transcribed. MiXCR, run by TCRdb on the immunoSEQ multiplex PCR reads, gives a single entry per CDR3 protein. The sample records over 100,000 distinct CDR3 sequences, 92% being singletons. Sequencing used CD4+ T cells from PBMCs. The receptors derive from a human donor in good health.

The gene calls are TRBV3-1 and TRBJ2-3; D is unresolved. From germline, CDR1 is LGHDT and CDR2 YNNKEL (reference sequence). The CDR3 sequence is 14 residues long. V lost 6 bases and J lost 2, with 12 bases in between. The CDR3 spells CASRAEEHTDTQYF. The CDR3 DNA follows: TGTGCCAGCAGGGCAGAGGAGCACACAGATACGCAGTATTTT.

This chain joins TRBV30 and TRBJ1-1, with D unresolved. The germline V gene has CDR1 GTSNPN and CDR2 SVGIG (reference sequence). There are 13 residues in the CDR3. The V gene lost 3 bases and the J gene lost 3 bases, with 11 bases spanning the gap. The CDR3 sequence: CAWSVDIDTEAFF. The CDR3 DNA is TGTGCCTGGAGCGTAGACATTGACACTGAAGCTTTCTTT.

This chain joins TRBV5-1 and TRBJ2-7; TRBD2 aligns across 12 bases. V lost 0 bases and J lost 6; bases outside the gene matches: 1. CDR3 length: 14 amino acids. Looked up from germline, CDR1 is SGHRS and CDR2 is YFSETQ. The CDR3 here is CASSLELAGGEQYF. CDR3 nucleotide sequence: TGCGCCAGCAGCTTGGAACTAGCGGGAGGCGAGCAGTACTTC.

This rearrangement joins TRBV6-2 or TRBV6-3 to TRBJ1-5; TRBD1 matches at 10 bases. V was clipped by 7 bases and J by 5 bases; unmatched bases: 5. The CDR3 extends over 14 amino acids. Germline CDR1 reads MNHEY; CDR2 reads SVGEGT. Here the CDR3 DNA reads TGTGCCAGCACCTTGGACAGGGGGGATCAGCCCCAGCATTTT. Translating it yields CASTLDRGDQPQHF.

The chain uses TRBV3-1 and TRBJ2-7; TRBD2 might be the D (6 bases). The CDR3 contains 15 residues. V lost 1 base, J lost 2 bases, and 12 bases lay in between. Germline CDR1 LGHDT, CDR2 YNNKEL (reference sequence). The CDR3 reads CASSQAGGGAYEQYF. CDR3 sequence (DNA): TGTGCCAGCAGCCAAGCGGGTGGAGGGGCCTACGAGCAGTACTTC.

The rearrangement links TRBV7-2 to TRBJ1-1; 7 bases align to TRBD1. This CDR3 is built from 16 residues. The ends lost 0 bases at V and 0 bases at J; junction bases unmatched: 4. Looked up from germline, CDR1 is SGHTA and CDR2 is FQGNSA. The CDR3 loop reads CASSLADRVMNTEAFF. The CDR3 DNA sequence: TGTGCCAGCAGCTTAGCCGACAGGGTGATGAACACTGAAGCTTTCTTT.

The sample holds a few counts of this clonotype. V is TRBV7-2 and J is TRBJ2-7; D is ambiguous. This CDR3 contains 12 residues. Germline assignment: CDR1 SGHTA and CDR2 FQGNSA. V lost 5 bases, J lost 0 bases, and 5 bases lay in between. The CDR3 is CASSPPSYEQYF. Here the CDR3 DNA reads TGTGCCAGCAGCCCGCCCTCCTACGAGCAGTACTTC.

The chain employs TRBV29-1 and TRBJ2-1; 12 nucleotides agree with TRBD1. Germline CDR1 reads SQVTM; CDR2 reads ANQGSEA. The trim removed 3 bases at V and 9 bases at J, leaving 12 bases unmatched. This CDR3 is built from 16 residues. The CDR3 sequence: CSVERPGQGAAPEQFF. The CDR3 nucleotides are TGCAGCGTTGAGAGACCGGGACAGGGGGCAGCGCCTGAGCAGTTCTTC.

V is TRBV6-2 or TRBV6-3 and J is TRBJ1-2; D may be TRBD1 (5 bases). V lost 5 bases and J 5 bases, leaving 15 bases between the germline ends. This CDR3 is built from 14 residues. Germline CDR1 MNHEY, CDR2 SVGEGT. CDR3 loop: CASSRDAARYGYTF. The CDR3 DNA sequence: TGTGCCAGCAGTCGGGACGCAGCCCGGTATGGCTACACCTTC.

This sequence joins TRBV25-1 and TRBJ1-5; 8 bases map to TRBD1. This CDR3 contains 14 residues. Trimming cost V 6 bases and J 6 bases; bases outside gene matches: 7. CDR1 MGHDK and CDR2 SYGVNS come from the germline V gene. For the CDR3, the DNA is TGTGCCAGCAGGGAGACAGGGGCTAGTCAGCCCCAGCATTTT. Its translation: CASRETGASQPQHF.

This clonotype occurred once. The CDR3 protein is CAWSVGLAGARETQYF. The CDR3 region has the DNA TGTGCCTGGAGTGTTGGACTAGCGGGAGCCCGGGAGACCCAGTACTTC. The rearrangement joins TRBV30 to TRBJ2-5, with 13 bases that match TRBD2. V dropped 0 bases and J dropped 5; count of bases not matched to a gene: 6. The CDR3 covers 16 residues. Germline CDR1 is GTSNPN and CDR2 is SVGIG (reference sequence).

The V gene is TRBV27, the J gene TRBJ2-2, with D possibly being TRBD2 (6 bases). The CDR3 has 14 residues. Trimming pared 6 bases from V and 0 bases from J, leaving 8 bases between. CDR1 MNHEY and CDR2 SMNVEV come from the germline V gene (reference sequence). DNA of the CDR3: TGTGCCAGCAGAGGCGGGGCGAACACCGGGGAGCTGTTTTTT. This codes for CASRGGANTGELFF.

This CDR3 reads CASSQGTFDYEQYF. The CDR3 region has the DNA TGTGCCAGCAGCCAAGGGACCTTCGACTACGAGCAGTACTTC. This chain uses TRBV2 with TRBJ2-7, with D perhaps being TRBD1 or TRBD2 (5 bases each). Germline V gives CDR1 SNHLY, CDR2 FYNNEI. The ends were cut back, 6 bases at V and 3 bases at J, with 15 bases in the middle. The CDR3 has 14 residues.

This clonotype is a singleton in its sample. The chain recombines TRBV7-2 with TRBJ2-7; no definite D call. The CDR3 totals 13 residues. Germline assignment: CDR1 SGHTA and CDR2 FQGNSA. Trimming removed 3 bases from V and 4 bases from J, with 10 bases in between. The CDR3 region has the DNA TGTGCCAGCAGCTTTAGTGGGGATTACGAGCAGTACTTC. Translating it yields CASSFSGDYEQYF.

This chain uses TRBV5-1 with TRBJ1-2; no definite D call. V gave up 0 bases and J gave up 6 bases, with 18 bases separating them. Germline assignment: CDR1 SGHRS and CDR2 YFSETQ. The CDR3 spans 16 residues. This CDR3 is CASSLAKIGGGHGYTF. The CDR3 DNA sequence: TGCGCCAGCAGCTTGGCCAAGATCGGAGGCGGCCATGGCTACACCTTC.

This clonotype was observed a few times. V and J are TRBV7-3 and TRBJ2-5; possibly TRBD1 for D (5 bases). Trimming took off 6 bases at V and 3 bases at J, with 11 bases between the two ends. CDR1 SGHTA and CDR2 FQGTGA come from the germline V gene. CDR3 length: 13 residues. This CDR3 reads CASSSSREETQYF. The CDR3 DNA reads TGTGCCAGCAGTTCAAGCAGGGAAGAGACCCAGTACTTC.

The V and J genes are TRBV7-3 and TRBJ2-1, with D perhaps TRBD1 or TRBD2 (5 bases each). This CDR3 contains 12 residues. Germline V lookup: CDR1 SGHTA, CDR2 FQGTGA. Trimming took 0 bases from V and 9 from J, leaving 6 bases between them. For the CDR3, the DNA is TGTGCCAGCAGCTTAACGAGGGGTGAGCAGTTCTTC. Translating gives CASSLTRGEQFF.

This sequence joins TRBV6-2 or TRBV6-3 and TRBJ2-3, with TRBD1 identical over 9 bases. Trimming removed 8 bases from V and 4 bases from J; junction bases left unmatched: 13. Germline V gene data show CDR1 as MNHEY and CDR2 as SVGEGT. There are 16 residues in the CDR3. The CDR3 sequence is CASCTTGQGSADTQYF. The CDR3 DNA sequence: TGTGCCAGCTGCACAACTGGACAGGGGTCTGCAGATACGCAGTATTTT.

This chain's CDR3 is CASSGQGVPNEQFF. The CDR3 DNA reads as TGTGCCAGCAGCGGGCAGGGGGTACCGAATGAGCAGTTCTTC. The chain uses TRBV5-4 and TRBJ2-1, with 7 bases identical to TRBD1. With 4 bases clipped from V and 7 bases from J, the junction kept 8 bases outside the gene matches. Germline V gene data show CDR1 as SGHNT and CDR2 as YYREEE (reference sequence). CDR3 length equals 14 residues.